Following are 31 T cell receptor beta chains from one sample sequenced in a study of T-cell reconstitution after alpha-beta-depleted transplantation in children. Unique molecular identifiers were incorporated into the prepared TCRbeta library. Each CDR3 protein gets one entry after TCRdb re-called the PCR reads with MiXCR. The sample holds hundreds of thousands of distinct CDR3 sequences, over 9.5% seen once. This specimen consisted of PBMCs, obtained before TCRalphabeta/CD19-depleted stem cell transplant. The receptor source for this set is a child aged 2 to 9 with inherited bone marrow failure, due to receive a stem cell transplant.

This clonotype was recorded at least ten times. The chain joins TRBV5-5 to TRBJ2-2; D may be TRBD1 or TRBD2 (5 bases each). CDR1 SGHKS and CDR2 YYEKEE come from the germline V gene (reference sequence). The V end was cut by 1 base, the J end by 4 bases, with 8 bases between. CDR3 length: 14 residues. This CDR3 is CASSLSGTTGELFF. CDR3 bases: TGTGCCAGCAGCTTGTCAGGGACCACCGGGGAGCTGTTTTTT.

This clonotype has ten or more counts. The CDR3 DNA reads TGTGCCACCAGCAAAGAGGGACCTAGCACAGATACGCAGTATTTT. Protein: CATSKEGPSTDTQYF. J is TRBJ2-3 and V is TRBV15, with D perhaps being TRBD1 or TRBD2 (5 bases each). The CDR3 covers 15 residues. CDR1 LNHNV and CDR2 YYDKDF come from the germline V gene (reference sequence). Trimming removed 4 bases at V and 0 bases at J, with 11 bases between.

The rearrangement uses TRBV4-3 and TRBJ2-5, with TRBD2 as a possible D gene (6 bases). This CDR3 contains 17 residues. Germline V lookup: CDR1 LGHNA, CDR2 YSLEER. Between the trimmed V and J ends, which lost 4 bases and 3 bases, there was a span of 21 bases. Here the CDR3 DNA reads TGCGCCAGCAGCCCGGGGGACGGGCCCCAACGGGAAGAGACCCAGTACTTC. It encodes CASSPGDGPQREETQYF.

Ten or more counts support this clonotype. This chain links TRBV5-1 with TRBJ2-1; the D call may be TRBD1 or TRBD2 (5 bases each). The CDR3 length is 15 residues. The germline gives CDR1 SGHRS, CDR2 YFSETQ. V dropped 0 bases and J dropped 5 bases, with 12 bases sitting between them. The chain's CDR3 is CASSLAGTRNNEQFF. The CDR3 DNA reads as TGCGCCAGCAGCTTGGCCGGGACGCGGAACAATGAGCAGTTCTTC.

There are many counts of this clonotype. CDR3 amino acids: CASSPPRPHNEQFF. In DNA, the CDR3 is TGTGCCAGCAGCCCCCCCCGTCCCCACAATGAGCAGTTCTTC. The chain uses TRBV7-9 and TRBJ2-1, with D unresolved. There are 14 residues in the CDR3. CDR1 SEHNR and CDR2 FQNEAQ come from the germline V gene (reference sequence). Trimming removed 5 bases at V and 5 bases at J, with 13 bases between.

The sample holds a few counts of this clonotype. The V and J genes are TRBV28 and TRBJ2-1; D gene uncertain. The CDR3 is 13 amino acids. V was pared by 6 bases and J by 3 bases, with 9 bases between. In germline, CDR1 is MDHEN, CDR2 SYDVKM. This CDR3 is CASSRTDYNEQFF. The CDR3 DNA reads TGTGCCAGCAGCAGGACCGACTACAATGAGCAGTTCTTC. Full variable domain (rest looked up from reference TRBV28 and TRBJ2-1): DVKVTQSSRYLVKRTGEKVFLECVQDMDHENMFWYRQDPGLGLRLIYFSYDVKMKEKGDIPEGYSVSREKKERFSLILESASTNQTSMYLCASSRTDYNEQFFGPGTRLTVL.

This clonotype was detected ten times or more. The V and J genes are TRBV3-1 and TRBJ2-2; the D call may be TRBD1 or TRBD2 (5 bases each). The germline CDR1 and CDR2 sequences are LGHDT and YNNKEL (reference sequence). The CDR3 contains 16 residues. V shed 7 bases and J shed 4 bases, with 19 bases lying between them. CDR3 in amino acids: CASNDAGAGRTGELFF. CDR3 in DNA: TGTGCCAGCAACGATGCCGGGGCCGGGCGCACCGGGGAGCTGTTTTTT.

This chain links TRBV27 with TRBJ1-2; a possible D gene is TRBD1 (6 bases). CDR1 is MNHEY, CDR2 SMNVEV, per germline (reference sequence). The CDR3 sequence is 14 residues long. V gave up 2 bases and J gave up 2 bases, with 9 bases separating them. CDR3: CASSLRDTNYGYTF. The CDR3 DNA reads TGTGCCAGCAGTTTAAGGGACACCAACTATGGCTACACCTTC.

This clonotype was counted ten times or more. The J gene is TRBJ2-5, the V gene TRBV6-2 or TRBV6-3, with D tentatively TRBD1 (6 bases). V was trimmed by 2 bases and J by 5 bases, leaving 12 bases between them. Germline V gene lookup returns CDR1 MNHEY and CDR2 SVGEGT. The CDR3 length is 14 residues. The DNA of the CDR3 is TGTGCCAGCAGTTACGGTGGGGGCGCGGAGACCCAGTACTTC. It translates to CASSYGGGAETQYF.

The chain uses TRBV23-1 and TRBJ2-3; 8 bases line up with TRBD1. TRBV23-1 falls under the ORF class, with uncertain function. V shed 0 bases, J shed 0 bases, and the junction held 5 bases outside the gene matches. The CDR3 contains 17 residues. The CDR3 DNA sequence: TGCGCCAGCAGTCAATCTTACAGGGGGACTAGCACAGATACGCAGTATTTT. Translated, it gives CASSQSYRGTSTDTQYF.

This clonotype has at least ten counts. The rearrangement uses TRBV9 and TRBJ2-5; the match to TRBD2 covers 8 bases. There are 17 residues in the CDR3. The V gene end was trimmed by 0 bases and the J gene end by 5 bases; junction bases not matched to a gene: 12. The germline gives CDR1 SGDLS, CDR2 YYNGEE. In nucleotides, the CDR3 is TGTGCCAGCAGCGTAGGAGAAACGGGAGGGCCGGGGGAGACCCAGTACTTC. It translates to CASSVGETGGPGETQYF. Based on the CDR3 plus reference TRBV9 and TRBJ2-5, the full variable domain is DSGVTQTPKHLITATGQRVTLRCSPRSGDLSVYWYQQSLDQGLQFLIQYYNGEERAKGNILERFSAQQFPDLHSELNLSSLELGDSALYFCASSVGETGGPGETQYFGPGTRLLVL.

This clonotype was recorded a few times. CDR3 amino acids: CASSLAWGDNEQFF. Here the CDR3 DNA reads TGTGCCAGCAGCTTAGCGTGGGGGGACAATGAGCAGTTCTTC. This chain connects TRBV7-6 to TRBJ2-1; possibly TRBD2 for D (6 bases). Looked up from germline, CDR1 is SGHVS and CDR2 is FNYEAQ. V was cut by 0 bases and J by 5 bases, with 8 bases left in between. There are 14 residues in the CDR3.

J is TRBJ2-1 and V is TRBV4-3, with D perhaps assigned TRBD1 or TRBD2 (6 bases each). From germline, CDR1 is LGHNA and CDR2 YSLEER. V lost 4 bases to trimming and J lost 0 bases, with 16 bases between them. This CDR3 contains 17 residues. The CDR3 DNA reads as TGCGCCAGCAGCCTCCGGGGGCAGGGGAGCTCCTACAATGAGCAGTTCTTC. Its protein is CASSLRGQGSSYNEQFF.

The sample holds many counts of this clonotype. V gene TRBV4-3 combines with J gene TRBJ2-1; 7 positions match TRBD1. The V segment lost 3 bases and the J segment 2 bases; nucleotides outside the gene matches: 10. This CDR3 region has 17 residues. The germline CDR1 and CDR2 sequences are LGHNA and YSLEER. The DNA of the CDR3 is TGCGCCAGCAGCCAGAACCTTCCCGGGACAGCCTACAATGAGCAGTTCTTC. It is translated as CASSQNLPGTAYNEQFF.

The chain uses TRBV9 and TRBJ2-5; no definite D call. Trimming pared 4 bases from V and 2 bases from J, leaving 18 bases between. Germline V gives CDR1 SGDLS, CDR2 YYNGEE. The CDR3 sequence is 16 residues long. CDR3 in amino acids: CASSQTEDGRQETQYF. The CDR3 DNA sequence: TGTGCCAGCAGCCAAACCGAGGACGGAAGACAAGAGACCCAGTACTTC.

This chain links TRBV6-2 or TRBV6-3 with TRBJ2-7, with TRBD2 matching over 11 bases. The trim removed 7 bases at V and 7 bases at J, leaving 12 bases unmatched. The CDR3 spans 15 residues. Per the germline V gene, CDR1 is MNHEY and CDR2 is SVGEGT. The CDR3 spells CASKILAGETEEQYF. The DNA for the CDR3 is TGTGCCAGCAAAATACTAGCGGGAGAAACTGAGGAGCAGTACTTC.

V is TRBV4-3 and J is TRBJ1-2; D might be TRBD1 (5 bases). The CDR3 totals 15 residues. Trimming took off 0 bases at V and 4 bases at J, with 12 bases between the two ends. The germline CDR1 and CDR2 sequences are LGHNA and YSLEER. The CDR3 reads CASSQERGIAYGYTF. DNA of the CDR3: TGCGCCAGCAGCCAAGAGCGGGGGATCGCCTATGGCTACACCTTC.

In its sample, this clonotype was seen a few times. The rearrangement joins TRBV6-5 to TRBJ1-4; 9 bases are shared with TRBD1. There are 16 residues in the CDR3. Germline-derived CDR1 and CDR2 are MNHEY and SVGAGI. After removal of 0 bases from V and 5 bases from J, the junction contained 4 bases not matched to a gene. The CDR3: CASSYSFDRGNEKLFF. Here the CDR3 DNA reads TGTGCCAGCAGTTACTCGTTCGACAGGGGGAATGAAAAACTGTTTTTT.

Ten or more counts support this clonotype. This rearrangement joins TRBV5-1 to TRBJ1-2, with a tentative D call TRBD1 (5 bases). The CDR3 has 15 amino acids. Germline CDR1 SGHRS, CDR2 YFSETQ. Trimming removed 2 bases from V and 0 bases from J, with 11 bases in between. The CDR3 spells CASSFDSTANYGYTF. The DNA of the CDR3 is TGCGCCAGCAGCTTCGACAGCACCGCTAACTATGGCTACACCTTC.

DNA for the CDR3: TGCGCCAGCAGCCAAGTAATAACAGGGGGAGACACTGAAGCTTTCTTT. As protein: CASSQVITGGDTEAFF. V is TRBV4-1 and J is TRBJ1-1, with 8 bases that match TRBD1. CDR3 size: 16 residues. CDR1 is MGHRA and CDR2 is YSYEKL in the germline V gene. After removal of 1 base from V and 3 bases from J, the junction contained 7 bases not matched to a gene.

This clonotype was observed at least ten times. This chain joins TRBV20-1 and TRBJ2-1; 8 bases align to TRBD2. CDR1 and CDR2 (germline): DFQATT, SNEGSKA (reference sequence). V lost 4 bases, J lost 9 bases, and 5 bases stayed unmatched. This CDR3 comprises 12 residues. Here the CDR3 DNA reads TGCAGTGCTAAGCGGGAGTCGGGTGAGCAGTTCTTC. Its translation is CSAKRESGEQFF.

The table lists this clonotype with many counts. This sequence joins TRBV20-1 and TRBJ2-1; D may be TRBD2 (6 bases). V was trimmed by 3 bases and J by 0 bases, leaving 9 bases between them. The CDR3 consists of 14 residues. From germline, CDR1 is DFQATT and CDR2 SNEGSKA (reference sequence). The CDR3 region is CSASRTISYNEQFF. The CDR3 nucleotides are TGCAGTGCTAGTCGGACTATCTCCTACAATGAGCAGTTCTTC.

This sequence joins TRBV4-2 and TRBJ2-5; 8 bases line up with TRBD1. This CDR3 has 18 residues. From germline, CDR1 is LGHNA and CDR2 YNFKEQ. V dropped 0 bases and J dropped 7; count of bases not matched to a gene: 16. CDR3 nucleotide sequence: TGTGCCAGCAGCCAAGAAAGCAGGACAGGGAGGTTCGGGGTGACCCAGTACTTC. Its translation is CASSQESRTGRFGVTQYF.

The table lists this clonotype with a few counts. The rearrangement links TRBV30 to TRBJ1-2; no clear D. Per the germline V gene, CDR1 is GTSNPN and CDR2 is SVGIG (reference sequence). Trimming shortened V by 0 bases and J by 7 bases, and 9 bases separated the two germline ends. The CDR3 consists of 12 residues. The CDR3 here is CAWSVYRGGYTF. CDR3 DNA: TGTGCCTGGAGTGTGTACCGCGGTGGCTACACCTTC.

In its sample, this clonotype was seen a few times. V is TRBV11-2 and J is TRBJ1-6; TRBD1 is a possible D gene (6 bases). The germline V gene has CDR1 SGHAT and CDR2 FQNNGV. CDR3 size: 17 residues. V lost 2 bases, J lost 8 bases, and 19 bases lay in between. The CDR3 loop is CASSLCLRGAADSPLHF. As DNA, the CDR3 is TGTGCCAGCAGCTTATGCCTCCGGGGGGCTGCGGATTCACCCCTCCACTTT.

Concerning this clonotype itself: A single base separates this from a much larger clone, so it may be a read error. This chain connects TRBV19 to TRBJ2-7; D is possibly TRBD2 (5 bases). The CDR3 spans 14 residues. Germline CDR1 LNHDA, CDR2 SQIVND (reference sequence). V lost 3 bases to trimming and J lost 8 bases, with 17 bases between them. CDR3 sequence reads: CASSIFWETNKQYF. The CDR3 coding sequence is TGTGCCAGTAGTATTTTTTGGGAGACCAACAAGCAGTACTTC.

This clonotype was seen more than once but under ten times. The chain uses TRBV30 and TRBJ2-2; no clear D gene. Trimming took off 1 base at V and 8 bases at J, with 11 bases between the two ends. Germline V gene lookup returns CDR1 GTSNPN and CDR2 SVGIG (reference sequence). The CDR3 consists of 13 residues. The CDR3 DNA reads as TGTGCCTGGAGTGATTTATTAAGGGGGGAGCTGTTTTTT. It translates to CAWSDLLRGELFF.

This clonotype was picked up many times. The chain has TRBV25-1 and TRBJ2-5, with TRBD2 identical over 9 bases. Germline V CDR1 and CDR2: MGHDK, SYGVNS. V dropped 1 base and J dropped 4; count of bases not matched to a gene: 7. CDR3 length: 16 residues. CDR3 DNA: TGTGCCAGCAGTGAATGGGAGAGCGGGAGGCCAGAGACCCAGTACTTC. This translates into CASSEWESGRPETQYF.

This clonotype was detected ten times or more. The V and J genes are TRBV4-1 and TRBJ2-7, with D possibly TRBD2 on 5 matching bases. V dropped 0 bases and J dropped 2 bases, with 14 bases sitting between them. Germline loops: CDR1 MGHRA, CDR2 YSYEKL. The CDR3 sequence is 16 residues long. CDR3 nucleotide sequence: TGCGCCAGCAGCCAAGATGGGGTAGCGCCCCCCTACGAGCAGTACTTC. It codes for CASSQDGVAPPYEQYF.

The chain uses TRBV6-5 and TRBJ1-6, with D perhaps TRBD1 (5 bases). The CDR3 is made up of 17 amino acids. The V gene's germline CDR1 is MNHEY and CDR2 SVGAGI. V was shortened by 4 bases and J by 7 bases, with 20 bases between the two germline ends. CDR3 amino acids: CASSSVLEWGENSPLHF. As DNA, the CDR3 is TGTGCCAGCAGTTCCGTCCTCGAATGGGGGGAAAATTCACCCCTCCACTTT.

The genes are TRBV4-1 and TRBJ2-1, with D possibly being TRBD2 (5 bases). Germline V lookup: CDR1 MGHRA, CDR2 YSYEKL. CDR3 length equals 15 residues. V was cut by 0 bases and J by 6 bases, with 12 bases left in between. The CDR3 nucleotides read TGCGCCAGCAGCCAAGAAGGGAGAATGACCAATGAGCAGTTCTTC. Amino acids: CASSQEGRMTNEQFF.